This TCR beta chain was captured by sequencing in a study of T cell responses to AZD1222 COVID-19 vaccine. About the study: Pooled samples include second doses given at about 4 or 12 weeks. Study-level findings and limits: Repertoires were obtained solely post-peak T cell response. Just six AZD1222 recipients tested seropositive at baseline. The sample set comprised mostly white British donors with more females, and clonal diversity was possibly underestimated.

Sequencing was performed with immunoSEQ multiplex PCR; in TCRdb, only in-frame clones are kept and a portion is missing. The table includes about 140,000 clones, more than 85% detected once. Worth noting for this clone: Its antigen remains unidentified.

V was shortened by 6 bases and J by 2 bases, with 10 bases between the two germline ends. The CDR3 contains 13 residues. Sequences were derived from peripheral blood, sampled on day 0 of AZD1222 vaccination. This rearrangement joins TRBV12-3 or TRBV12-4 to TRBJ2-5, with a possible D match to TRBD2 (6 bases). This clonotype was sampled from an adult in good health. The CDR3 protein is CASSPGLQETQYF. Here the CDR3 DNA reads TGTGCCAGCAGCCCGGGACTGCAAGAGACCCAGTACTTC.